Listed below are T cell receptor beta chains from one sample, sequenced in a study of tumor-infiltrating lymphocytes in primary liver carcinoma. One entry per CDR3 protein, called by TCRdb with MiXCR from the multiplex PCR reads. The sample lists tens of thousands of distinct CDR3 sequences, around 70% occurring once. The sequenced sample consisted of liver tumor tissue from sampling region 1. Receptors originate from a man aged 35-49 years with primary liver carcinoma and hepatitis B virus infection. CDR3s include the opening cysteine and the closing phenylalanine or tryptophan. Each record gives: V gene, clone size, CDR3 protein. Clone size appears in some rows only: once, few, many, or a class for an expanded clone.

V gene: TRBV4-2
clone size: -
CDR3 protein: CASIQDRPPQETHYF

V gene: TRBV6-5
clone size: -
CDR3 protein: CATSYSIVSNQPQHF

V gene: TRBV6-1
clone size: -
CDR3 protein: CASSEASGQGCEQYF

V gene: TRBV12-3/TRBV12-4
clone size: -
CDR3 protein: CASSHSYEQYF

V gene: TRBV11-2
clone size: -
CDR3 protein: CASSLDNGLAMGEQFF

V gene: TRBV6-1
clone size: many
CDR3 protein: CASSEGGSGYEQYF

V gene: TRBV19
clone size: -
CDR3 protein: CTSSISSAGDTGELFF

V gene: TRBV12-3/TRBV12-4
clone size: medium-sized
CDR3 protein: CASSLSDLTEAFF

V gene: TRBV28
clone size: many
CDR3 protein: CASSSTGAPSSYEQYF

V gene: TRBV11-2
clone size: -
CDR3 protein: CGSVLEDLRGHEQLF

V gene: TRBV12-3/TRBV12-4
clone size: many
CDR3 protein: CASSQQGAAEQYF

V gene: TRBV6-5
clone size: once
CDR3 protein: CVSSYSQYTDTQYF

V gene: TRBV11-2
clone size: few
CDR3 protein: CASGFDDRDFNEQSF

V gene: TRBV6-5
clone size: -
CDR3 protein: CASNYVVDCTGELFF

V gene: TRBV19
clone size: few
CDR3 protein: CASSPASGDQETQYF

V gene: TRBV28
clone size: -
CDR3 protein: CASIRGSRVYEKLFF

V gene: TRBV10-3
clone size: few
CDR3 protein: CTMSGSPSYNKQFF

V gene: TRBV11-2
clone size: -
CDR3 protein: CASNFRLTGDFKEQFF

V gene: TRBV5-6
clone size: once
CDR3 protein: CTSSSRDSPSSYNGQFF

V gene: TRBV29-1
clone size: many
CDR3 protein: CSAGVLGAYEQYF

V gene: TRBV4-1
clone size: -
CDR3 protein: CASSIDVGGKPQHF

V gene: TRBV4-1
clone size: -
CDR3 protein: CASSQGSVTYNEQFF

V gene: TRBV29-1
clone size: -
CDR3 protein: CSVDPGLRTQYF

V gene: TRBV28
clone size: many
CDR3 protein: CASSLGQPIYEQYF

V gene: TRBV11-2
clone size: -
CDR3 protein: CASSLGGAQSYEQYF

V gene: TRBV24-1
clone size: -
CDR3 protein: CATSVSSRPQETQYF

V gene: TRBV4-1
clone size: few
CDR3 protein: CASGQETGNTGELFF

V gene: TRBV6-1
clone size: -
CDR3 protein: CATLPGLVAAEQYF

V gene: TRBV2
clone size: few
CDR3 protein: CASSEASGVTGELFF

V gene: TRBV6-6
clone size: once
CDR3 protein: CASSKGAYSGDTMYF

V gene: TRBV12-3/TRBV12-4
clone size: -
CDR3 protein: CASSFHWTGLNRPQHF

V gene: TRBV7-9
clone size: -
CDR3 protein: CASSLWLAASTYEQYF

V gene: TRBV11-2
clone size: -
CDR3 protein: CASSQTSVHNEHFF

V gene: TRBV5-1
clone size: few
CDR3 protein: CASSASGGGQPQHF

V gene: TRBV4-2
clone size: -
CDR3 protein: CASSRAGHINSPLHF

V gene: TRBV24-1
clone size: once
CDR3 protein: CATSPYELNTDTQYF

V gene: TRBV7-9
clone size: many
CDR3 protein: CASSLVSGRAYEQYF

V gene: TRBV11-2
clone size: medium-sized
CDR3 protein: CASSPLAASTDTQYF

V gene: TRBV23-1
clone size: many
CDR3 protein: CASSQGRRGTEAFF

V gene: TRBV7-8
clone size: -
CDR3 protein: CASSPRTGDGGYTF

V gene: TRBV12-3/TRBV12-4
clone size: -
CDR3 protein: CASSPQGLSYEQYF

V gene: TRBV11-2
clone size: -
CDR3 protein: CASNSTGGYEQYF

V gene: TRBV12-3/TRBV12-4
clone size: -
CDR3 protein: CAGSSGVDNSPLHF

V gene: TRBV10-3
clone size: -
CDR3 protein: CAISGLTLTASFVNTEAFF

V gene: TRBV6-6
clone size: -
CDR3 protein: CAGSYGQNTEAFF

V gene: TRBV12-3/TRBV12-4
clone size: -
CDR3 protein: CASSRGMTTEAFF

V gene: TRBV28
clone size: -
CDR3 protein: CASSLQGKAGELFF

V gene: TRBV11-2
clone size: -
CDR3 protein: CASSLAALAGAGELFF